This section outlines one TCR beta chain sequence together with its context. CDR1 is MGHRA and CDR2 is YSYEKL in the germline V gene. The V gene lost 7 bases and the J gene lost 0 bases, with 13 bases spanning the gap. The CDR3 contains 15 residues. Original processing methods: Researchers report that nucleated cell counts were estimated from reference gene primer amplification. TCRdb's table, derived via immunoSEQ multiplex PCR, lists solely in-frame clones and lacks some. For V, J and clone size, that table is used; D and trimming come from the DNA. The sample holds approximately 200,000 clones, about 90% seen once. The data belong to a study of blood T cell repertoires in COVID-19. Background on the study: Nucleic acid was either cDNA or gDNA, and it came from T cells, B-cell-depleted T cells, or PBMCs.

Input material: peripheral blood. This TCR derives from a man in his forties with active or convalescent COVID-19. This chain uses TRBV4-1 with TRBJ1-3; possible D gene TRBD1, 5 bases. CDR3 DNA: TGCGCCAGCACGCTCGCGGGGGGCTCTGGAAACACCATATATTTT. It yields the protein CASTLAGGSGNTIYF.